The 22 T cell receptor beta chains presented below share a single source sample, sequenced in a study of beta chain features in type 1 diabetes. The study, taken as a whole, reports: A moderate, significant TCRB CDR3 shortening appeared in type 1 diabetes across four CD4+ subsets.

For these receptors, no antigen is known. What was sequenced were expressed TCRB transcripts, since all of the isolated RNA had been reverse transcribed. The data were produced by immunoSEQ multiplex PCR, yet TCRdb's version contains in-frame clones alone and is incomplete. The sample shows hundreds of thousands of clones, 10% to 15% of them seen only once. The specimen was naive CD4+ T cells from blood. The receptors were gathered from a man younger than 30 with type 1 diabetes.

V is TRBV10-2 and J is TRBJ1-5, with a tentative D call TRBD1 (5 bases). This CDR3 comprises 14 residues. The germline V gene has CDR1 WSHSY and CDR2 SAAADI. V lost 7 bases, J lost 6 bases, and 16 bases lay in between. CDR3 amino acids: CASTPVGGSQPQHF. CDR3 nucleotide sequence: TGCGCCAGCACCCCGGTGGGGGGTTCTCAGCCCCAGCATTTT.

The chain joins TRBV11-3 to TRBJ2-7; TRBD2 agrees at 9 bases. Per germline, CDR1 SGHNT and CDR2 YENEEA. The CDR3 totals 15 residues. V lost 3 bases, J lost 1 base, and 4 bases stayed unmatched. The DNA of the CDR3 is TGTGCCAGCAGCTTCCGACTAGCGGAGTCCTACGAGCAGTACTTC. Translation gives CASSFRLAESYEQYF.

Only a few counts were recorded for this clone. The chain is built from TRBV5-4 and TRBJ2-3; TRBD1 is a possible D gene (5 bases). The length of the CDR3 is 13 residues. Between the trimmed V and J ends, which lost 4 bases and 2 bases, there was a span of 8 bases. Germline CDR1 reads SGHNT; CDR2 reads YYREEE (reference sequence). CDR3 bases: TGTGCCAGCAGCGGACAAGACACAGATACGCAGTATTTT. Protein product: CASSGQDTDTQYF. Drawing the rest from reference TRBV5-4 and TRBJ2-3, the complete variable domain is ETGVTQSPTHLIKTRGQQVTLRCSSQSGHNTVSWYQQALGQGPQFIFQYYREEENGRGNFPPRFSGLQFPNYSSELNVNALELDDSALYLCASSGQDTDTQYFGPGTRLTVL.

The V call is TRBV6-5, the J call TRBJ1-2; D is undetermined. The CDR3 extends over 13 amino acids. Trimming left V 5 bases short and J 8 bases short, with 15 bases between. Germline CDR1 is MNHEY and CDR2 is SVGAGI. The CDR3 is CASSPHFGQGYTF. The CDR3 nucleotides are TGTGCCAGCAGTCCCCATTTCGGGCAGGGCTACACCTTC.

The chain combines TRBV6-5 with TRBJ2-1; D may correspond to TRBD1 or TRBD2 (6 bases each). This CDR3 spans 12 amino acids. Germline V gene lookup returns CDR1 MNHEY and CDR2 SVGAGI. Trimming pared 9 bases from V and 10 bases from J, leaving 16 bases between. CDR3 amino acids: CASTTGAGEQFF. CDR3 nucleotides: TGTGCCAGTACTACGGGGGCCGGGGAGCAGTTCTTC.

This chain links TRBV10-3 with TRBJ1-2; 7 bases agree with TRBD1. This CDR3 has 12 residues. Per the germline V gene, CDR1 is ENHRY and CDR2 is SYGVKD. Trimming at V came to 11 bases and at J to 3 bases, leaving 6 bases not matched to a gene. The CDR3 loop is CAAQGFDYGYTF. The CDR3 DNA sequence: TGTGCCGCACAGGGGTTCGACTATGGCTACACCTTC.

The rearrangement links TRBV5-6 to TRBJ1-5; TRBD1 is a possible D gene (5 bases). V was shortened by 2 bases and J by 5 bases, with 11 bases between the two germline ends. In germline, CDR1 is SGHDT, CDR2 YYEEEE. There are 14 residues in the CDR3. The CDR3 loop is CASSFYSGDQPQHF. CDR3 sequence (DNA): TGTGCCAGCAGCTTTTATTCGGGGGATCAGCCCCAGCATTTT.

The table lists this clone with a few counts. This chain links TRBV28 with TRBJ1-5; D is unresolved. Trimming took off 4 bases at V and 6 bases at J, with 4 bases between the two ends. Germline V gene data show CDR1 as MDHEN and CDR2 as SYDVKM. The CDR3 runs 11 residues. This CDR3 reads CASSSSQPQHF. The CDR3 DNA is TGTGCCAGCAGTTCTAGTCAGCCCCAGCATTTT.

The chain employs TRBV9 and TRBJ2-1; 10 bases fit TRBD1. Germline V gives CDR1 SGDLS, CDR2 YYNGEE. J gave up 9 bases and V 1 base, and 7 bases lay outside the gene matches. The CDR3 has 15 amino acids. In DNA form, the CDR3 reads TGTGCCAGCAGCGTAAATCTGGACAGGGGGATTGAGCAGTTCTTC. Its translation: CASSVNLDRGIEQFF.

The chain recombines TRBV6-5 with TRBJ2-5, with 9 nucleotides matching TRBD1. CDR1 is MNHEY and CDR2 is SVGAGI in the germline V gene. V was clipped by 6 bases and J by 4 bases; unmatched bases: 6. The CDR3 is made up of 14 amino acids. Here the CDR3 reads CASSPGQGLETQYF. The CDR3 bases are TGTGCCAGCAGCCCGGGACAGGGACTAGAGACCCAGTACTTC.

The chain is built from TRBV6-1 and TRBJ2-6, with D unclear. Germline V gene data show CDR1 as MNHNS and CDR2 as SASEGT. V shed 6 bases and J shed 0 bases, with 9 bases lying between them. CDR3 length: 15 amino acids. The CDR3 DNA sequence: TGTGCCAGCAGCGAATGGAGCTCTGGGGCCAACGTCCTGACTTTC. Translating gives CASSEWSSGANVLTF.

Of note for this clone: Other DNA sequences in this sample translate to the same CDR3. This chain uses TRBV15 with TRBJ2-1; D might be TRBD1 or TRBD2, each matching 5 bases. Trimming removed 0 bases from V and 3 bases from J, with 9 bases in between. CDR1 is LNHNV, CDR2 YYDKDF, per germline (reference sequence). CDR3 length: 15 amino acids. The CDR3 DNA reads as TGTGCCACCAGCAGAGATCGGGGCAGCTACAATGAGCAGTTCTTC. The encoded protein is CATSRDRGSYNEQFF.

The V gene is TRBV7-9, the J gene TRBJ1-6; D not certain. The CDR3 has 14 residues. V was trimmed by 5 bases and J by 5 bases, leaving 10 bases between them. In germline, CDR1 is SEHNR, CDR2 FQNEAQ (reference sequence). CDR3 region: CASSLIPDNSPLHF. Written as DNA, the CDR3 is TGTGCCAGCAGCCTTATACCGGATAATTCACCCCTCCACTTT.

The chain joins TRBV6-1 to TRBJ2-2, with D hard to call. The germline V gene has CDR1 MNHNS and CDR2 SASEGT. The CDR3 covers 12 residues. Trimming took off 6 bases at V and 7 bases at J, with 9 bases between the two ends. The CDR3 DNA follows: TGTGCCAGCAGCGCTAAGGGCGGGGAGCTGTTTTTT. Its protein product is CASSAKGGELFF.

The chain employs TRBV15 and TRBJ2-4, with unresolved D. The CDR3 is 14 amino acids. With 3 bases removed from V and 7 bases from J, the gap between germline ends came to 13 bases. Germline lookup yields CDR1 LNHNV and CDR2 YYDKDF (reference sequence). CDR3 loop: CATSSPGRYNIQYF. As DNA, the CDR3 is TGTGCCACCAGCAGCCCCGGACGCTACAACATTCAGTACTTC.

The chain joins TRBV5-4 to TRBJ2-5; 8 bases are a match to TRBD1. From germline, CDR1 is SGHNT and CDR2 YYREEE (reference sequence). J was trimmed by 4 bases and V by 4 bases; bases with no gene match: 6. The CDR3 runs to 14 residues. CDR3 nucleotide sequence: TGTGCCAGCAGCCACGGACAGGGAGGAGAGACCCAGTACTTC. Protein product: CASSHGQGGETQYF.

DNA for the CDR3: TGTGCCTGGAGGGGGGGCGCGAACACTGAAGCTTTCTTT. Encoded protein: CAWRGGANTEAFF. J is TRBJ1-1 and V is TRBV30; D may be TRBD1 (6 bases). This CDR3 has 13 residues. The ends were cut back, 3 bases at V and 1 base at J, with 9 bases in the middle. CDR1 is GTSNPN, CDR2 SVGIG, per germline (reference sequence).

A few counts support this clone. This chain links TRBV7-2 with TRBJ2-1; D is ambiguous. Per germline, CDR1 SGHTA and CDR2 FQGNSA. The CDR3 loop spans 12 amino acids. Trimming shortened V by 5 bases and J by 9 bases, and 11 bases separated the two germline ends. CDR3 DNA: TGTGCCAGCAGCCCCCAGCACAGTGAGCAGTTCTTC. Translating it yields CASSPQHSEQFF.

This chain connects TRBV4-1 to TRBJ2-3, with 9 nucleotides matching TRBD1. The CDR3 sequence is 14 residues long. Germline values: CDR1 MGHRA, CDR2 YSYEKL. V lost 4 bases, J lost 5 bases, and 4 bases stayed unmatched. The CDR3 protein is CASSLGTGLDTQYF. The CDR3 DNA is TGCGCCAGCAGCCTTGGGACAGGGTTAGATACGCAGTATTTT.

This clone was detected a few times. The rearrangement uses TRBV18 and TRBJ2-7; 9 nucleotides match TRBD2. CDR3 length: 14 residues. V gave up 3 bases and J gave up 4 bases; unmatched junction bases: 4. In germline, CDR1 is KGHSH, CDR2 LQKENI. This CDR3 reads CASSPIAGEYEQYF. In nucleotides, the CDR3 is TGTGCCAGCTCACCCATAGCGGGGGAATACGAGCAGTACTTC.

V usage is TRBV5-1 and J usage is TRBJ2-2, with 7 bases lining up with TRBD1. V trimming: 1 base; J trimming: 5 bases; junction bases outside the gene matches: 2. The CDR3 extends over 14 amino acids. The V gene's germline CDR1 is SGHRS and CDR2 YFSETQ. CDR3 amino acids: CASSLTGATGELFF. Here the CDR3 DNA reads TGCGCCAGCAGCTTGACAGGGGCGACCGGGGAGCTGTTTTTT.

This clone appeared a few times. The chain joins TRBV19 to TRBJ2-7, with 9 bases matching TRBD1. The CDR3 has 12 amino acids. CDR1 is LNHDA and CDR2 is SQIVND in the germline V gene (reference sequence). The trim removed 8 bases at V and 3 bases at J, leaving 2 bases unmatched. In DNA form, the CDR3 reads TGTGCCAGTGCGACAGGGGGCTACGAGCAGTACTTC. Translating gives CASATGGYEQYF.